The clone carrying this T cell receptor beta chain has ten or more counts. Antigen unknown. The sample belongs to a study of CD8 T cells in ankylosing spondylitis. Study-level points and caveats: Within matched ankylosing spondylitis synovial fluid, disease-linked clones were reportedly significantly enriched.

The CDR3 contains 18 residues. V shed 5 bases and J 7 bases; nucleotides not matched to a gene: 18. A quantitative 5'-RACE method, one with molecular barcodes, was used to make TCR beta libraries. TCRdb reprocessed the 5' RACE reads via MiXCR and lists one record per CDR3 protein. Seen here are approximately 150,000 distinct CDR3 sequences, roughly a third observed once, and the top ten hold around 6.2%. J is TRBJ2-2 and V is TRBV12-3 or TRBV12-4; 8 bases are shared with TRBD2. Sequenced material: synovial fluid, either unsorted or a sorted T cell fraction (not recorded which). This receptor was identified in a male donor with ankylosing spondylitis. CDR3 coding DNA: TGTGCCAGCAGTCCCTCCCGGGGAGGCGGGAGGATTCGCGGGGAGCTGTTTTTT. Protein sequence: CASSPSRGGGRIRGELFF.